This entry describes one T cell receptor beta chain. Germline CDR1 is ENHRY and CDR2 is SYGVKD. The CDR3 is 13 residues long. V lost 0 bases and J lost 8, with 10 bases in between. The data originate from a study of OX40 agonist ivuxolimab in advanced cancers. Repertoires were generated with immunoSEQ multiplex PCR, while TCRdb's copy carries only in-frame clones and drops some. The table lists about 98,000 clones, approximately 93% of them singletons. This TCR was recovered from an adult with an advanced solid tumor such as melanoma, head and neck, liver or kidney cancer. This chain uses TRBV10-3 with TRBJ1-2; no reliable D call. Sequencing used CD4+ or CD8+ T cells sorted from blood, obtained in a trial of the OX40 agonist ivuxolimab. The CDR3 loop is CAISESNGPGYTF. Written as DNA, the CDR3 is TGTGCCATCAGTGAGTCGAACGGGCCGGGCTACACCTTC.